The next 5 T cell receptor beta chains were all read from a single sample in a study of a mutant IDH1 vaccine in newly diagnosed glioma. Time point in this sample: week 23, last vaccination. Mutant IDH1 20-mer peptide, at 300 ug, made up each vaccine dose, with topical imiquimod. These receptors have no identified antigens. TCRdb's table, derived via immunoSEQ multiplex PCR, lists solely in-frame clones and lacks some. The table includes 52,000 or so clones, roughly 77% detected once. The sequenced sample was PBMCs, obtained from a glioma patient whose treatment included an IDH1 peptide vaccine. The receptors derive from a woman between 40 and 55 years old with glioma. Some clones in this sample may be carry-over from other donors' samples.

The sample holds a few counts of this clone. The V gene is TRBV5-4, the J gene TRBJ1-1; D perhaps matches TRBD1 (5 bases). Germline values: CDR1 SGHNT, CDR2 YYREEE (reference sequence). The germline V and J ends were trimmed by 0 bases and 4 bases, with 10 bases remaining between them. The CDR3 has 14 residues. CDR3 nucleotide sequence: TGTGCCAGCAGCTTGGAAGGGGCGCGCACTGAAGCTTTCTTT. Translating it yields CASSLEGARTEAFF.

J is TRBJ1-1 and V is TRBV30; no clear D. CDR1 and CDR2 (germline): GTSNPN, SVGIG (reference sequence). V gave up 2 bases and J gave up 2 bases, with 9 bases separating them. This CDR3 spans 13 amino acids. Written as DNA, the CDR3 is TGTGCCTGGAGTAGGATGATAAACACTGAAGCTTTCTTT. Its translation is CAWSRMINTEAFF.

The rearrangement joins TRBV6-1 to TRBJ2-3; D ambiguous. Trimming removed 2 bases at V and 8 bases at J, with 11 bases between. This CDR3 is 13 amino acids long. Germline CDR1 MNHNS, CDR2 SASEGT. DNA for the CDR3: TGTGCCAGCAGTGAATCCTCCCATGGTACGCAGTATTTT. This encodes CASSESSHGTQYF.

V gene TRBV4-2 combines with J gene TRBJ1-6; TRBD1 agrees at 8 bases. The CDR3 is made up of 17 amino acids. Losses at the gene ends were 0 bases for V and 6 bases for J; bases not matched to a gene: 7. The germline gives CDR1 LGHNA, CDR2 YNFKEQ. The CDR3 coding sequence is TGTGCCAGCAGCCAAGATCAGCAGGGGGCAAGTAATTCACCCCTCCACTTT. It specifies CASSQDQQGASNSPLHF.

The CDR3 nucleotides are TGTGCCAGCAGCTCCGCTCGGTCGGGTAATGAAAAACTGTTTTTT. Protein product: CASSSARSGNEKLFF. The J gene is TRBJ1-4, the V gene TRBV7-9; D not resolved. Trimming pared 4 bases from V and 4 bases from J, leaving 13 bases between. The CDR3 loop spans 15 amino acids. The germline CDR1 and CDR2 sequences are SEHNR and FQNEAQ (reference sequence).